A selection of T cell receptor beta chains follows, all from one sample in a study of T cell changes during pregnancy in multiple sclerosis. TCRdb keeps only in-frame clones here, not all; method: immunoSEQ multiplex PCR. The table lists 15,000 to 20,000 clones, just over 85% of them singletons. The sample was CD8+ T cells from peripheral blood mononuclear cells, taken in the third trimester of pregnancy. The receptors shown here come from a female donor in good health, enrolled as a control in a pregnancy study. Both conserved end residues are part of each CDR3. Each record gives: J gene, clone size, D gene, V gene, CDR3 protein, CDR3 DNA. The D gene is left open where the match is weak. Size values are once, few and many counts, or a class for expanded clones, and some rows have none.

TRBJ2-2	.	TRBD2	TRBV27	CASSITSGGAGELFF	TGTGCCAGCAGTATCACTAGCGGGGGGGCCGGGGAGCTGTTTTTT
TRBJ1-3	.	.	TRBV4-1	CASSQTPDSEDTIYF	TGCGCCAGCAGCCAAACCCCCGACAGTGAGGACACCATATATTTT
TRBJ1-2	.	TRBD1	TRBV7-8	CASSLAVTGIYGYTF	TGTGCCAGCAGCCTAGCGGTGACAGGGATCTATGGCTACACCTTC
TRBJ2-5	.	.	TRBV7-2	CASSLVGGLKETQYF	TGTGCCAGCAGCTTAGTGGGGGGGCTAAAAGAGACCCAGTACTTC
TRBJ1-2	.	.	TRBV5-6	CASSRGSNYGYTF	TGTGCCAGCAGCCGGGGGTCTAACTATGGCTACACCTTC
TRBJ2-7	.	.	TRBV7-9	CASSDGSYEQYF	TGTGCCAGCAGCGACGGGTCCTACGAGCAGTACTTC
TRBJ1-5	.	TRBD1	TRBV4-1	CASSQEGTGMGQPQHF	TGCGCCAGCAGCCAAGAAGGGACAGGGATGGGTCAGCCCCAGCATTTT
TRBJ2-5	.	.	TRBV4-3	CASSQDQDSPWTQYF	TGCGCCAGCAGCCAAGACCAGGACTCCCCTTGGACCCAGTACTTC
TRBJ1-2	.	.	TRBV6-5	CASSPDQTAERGYTF	TGTGCCAGCAGCCCCGACCAGACAGCCGAACGTGGCTACACCTTC
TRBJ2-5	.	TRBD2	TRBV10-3	CAISEELAGPQETQYF	TGTGCCATCAGTGAGGAGCTAGCGGGGCCTCAAGAGACCCAGTACTTC
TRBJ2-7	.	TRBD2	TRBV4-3	CASSPLAGLADEQYF	TGCGCCAGCAGCCCCTTGGCTGGACTAGCCGACGAGCAGTACTTC
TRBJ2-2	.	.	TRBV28	CACSSPIPNTGELFF	TGTGCCTGCAGTTCCCCCATCCCGAACACCGGGGAGCTGTTTTTT
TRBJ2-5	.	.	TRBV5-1	CASSSGNRGETQYF	TGCGCCAGCAGCTCCGGGAATCGGGGGGAGACCCAGTACTTC
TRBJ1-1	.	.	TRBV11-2	CASSGDTPDRSVNTEAFF	TGTGCCAGCAGCGGAGACACTCCGGACCGTAGCGTGAACACTGAAGCTTTCTTT
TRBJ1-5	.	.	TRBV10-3	CAISEAENNEPQHF	TGTGCCATCTCGGAAGCGGAAAACAATGAGCCCCAGCATTTT
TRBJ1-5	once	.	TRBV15	CATSREDGPQHF	TGTGCCACCAGCAGGGAGGACGGGCCCCAGCATTTT
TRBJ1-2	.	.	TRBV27	CASSDGLRPNYGYTF	TGTGCCAGCAGTGATGGGCTAAGACCAAACTATGGCTACACCTTC
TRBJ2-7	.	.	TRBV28	CASSITGSTYEQYF	TGTGCCAGCAGCATAACGGGATCAACCTACGAGCAGTACTTC
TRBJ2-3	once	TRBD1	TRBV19	CASSIPQGADTQYF	TGTGCCAGTAGTATTCCCCAGGGGGCAGATACGCAGTATTTT